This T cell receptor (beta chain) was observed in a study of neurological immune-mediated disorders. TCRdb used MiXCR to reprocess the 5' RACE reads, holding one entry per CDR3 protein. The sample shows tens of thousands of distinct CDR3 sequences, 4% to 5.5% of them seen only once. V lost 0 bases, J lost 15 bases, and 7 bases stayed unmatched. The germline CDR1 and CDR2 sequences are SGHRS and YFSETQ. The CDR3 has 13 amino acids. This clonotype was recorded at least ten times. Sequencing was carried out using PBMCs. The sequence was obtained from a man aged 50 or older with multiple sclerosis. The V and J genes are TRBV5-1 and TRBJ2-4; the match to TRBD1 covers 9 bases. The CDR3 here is CASSLEGQGISYF. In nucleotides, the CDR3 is TGCGCCAGCAGCTTGGAGGGACAGGGCATTTCGTACTTC. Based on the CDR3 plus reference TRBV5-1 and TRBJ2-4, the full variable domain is KAGVTQTPRYLIKTRGQQVTLSCSPISGHRSVSWYQQTPGQGLQFLFEYFSETQRNKGNFPGRFSGRQFSNSRSEMNVSTLELGDSALYLCASSLEGQGISYFGAGTRLSVL.